This T cell receptor beta chain was captured by sequencing in a study of blood T cell repertoires in COVID-19. Trimming stripped 9 bases from V and 1 base from J, with 15 bases between. Germline CDR1 LNHDA, CDR2 SQIVND (reference sequence). There are 14 residues in the CDR3. Per the original methods: Reference gene primer amplification yielded estimated nucleated cell counts. Some clones are missing from TCRdb's copy, which holds only in-frame ones; the method was immunoSEQ multiplex PCR. V and J calls and clone size are given by that table; D and trimming were obtained from the DNA. The table includes about 310,000 clones, around 89% detected once. The study recruited people aged about 18 to 90 years across around 24 US areas.

The source is a woman between 18 and 29 years old with acute COVID-19. V is TRBV19 and J is TRBJ1-1, with D possibly TRBD1 on 5 matching bases. The source material was PBMCs or T cells enriched from blood (not recorded which). The CDR3 loop reads CASRISTANTEAFF. The CDR3, as DNA: TGTGCCAGCAGAATCTCGACAGCGAACACTGAAGCTTTCTTT. Full variable domain (rest looked up from reference TRBV19 and TRBJ1-1): DGGITQSPKYLFRKEGQNVTLSCEQNLNHDAMYWYRQDPGQGLRLIYYSQIVNDFQKGDIAEGYSVSREKKESFPLTVTSAQKNPTAFYLCASRISTANTEAFFGQGTRLTVV.